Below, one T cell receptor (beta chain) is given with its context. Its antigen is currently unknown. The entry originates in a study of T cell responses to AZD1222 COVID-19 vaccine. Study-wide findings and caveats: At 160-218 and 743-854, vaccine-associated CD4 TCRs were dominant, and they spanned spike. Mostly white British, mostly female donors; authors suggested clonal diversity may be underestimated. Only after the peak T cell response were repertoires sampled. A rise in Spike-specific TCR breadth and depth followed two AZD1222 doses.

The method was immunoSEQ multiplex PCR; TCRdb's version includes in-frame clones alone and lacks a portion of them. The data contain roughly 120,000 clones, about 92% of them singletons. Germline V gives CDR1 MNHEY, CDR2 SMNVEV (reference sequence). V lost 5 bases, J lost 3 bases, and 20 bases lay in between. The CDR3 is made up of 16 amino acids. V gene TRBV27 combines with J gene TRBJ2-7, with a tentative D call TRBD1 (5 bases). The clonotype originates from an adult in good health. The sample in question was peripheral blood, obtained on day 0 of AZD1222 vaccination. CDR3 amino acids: CASSLRRTPQNYEQYF. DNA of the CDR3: TGTGCCAGCAGTCTCAGGCGGACACCGCAAAACTACGAGCAGTACTTC.